This section outlines one T cell receptor (beta chain) sequence together with its context. Its antigen is not known. The sample is drawn from a study of cytomegalovirus exposure and HLA in healthy donors. Study-wide background: A previous analysis identified around 120 million unique TCR beta sequences derived from about 180 million T cells.

The V end was cut by 3 bases, the J end by 5 bases, with 11 bases between. Germline V gene sequence: CDR1 SGHRS, CDR2 YFSETQ. The CDR3 totals 14 residues. 13 Jbeta primers and 60 Vbeta primers were used for the PCR. TCRdb keeps only in-frame clones here, not all; method: immunoSEQ multiplex PCR. The data contain about 83,000 clones, roughly 75% of them seen just once; the ten biggest clones take up 4% to 4.5%. General study points: Solely CMV serostatus was available to characterize immune exposure.

This receptor was obtained from a man aged 55-75 years in good health and CMV-seronegative. Sequenced sample: PBMCs. The chain recombines TRBV5-1 with TRBJ2-2, with a possible D match to TRBD1 (6 bases). As DNA, the CDR3 is TGCGCCAGCAGCTCGAGGACAGAAACCGGGGAGCTGTTTTTT. Amino acid sequence: CASSSRTETGELFF.